The 15 T cell receptor beta chains given below trace back to one sample, sequenced in a study of CD8 T cells in Susac syndrome. An input of about 0.45 to 1 ug of RNA was subjected to reverse transcription using random hexamers. TCRdb used MiXCR to reprocess the immunoSEQ multiplex PCR reads, holding one entry per CDR3 protein. Found here are more than 200,000 distinct CDR3 sequences, approximately 94% of them singletons; the top ten hold approximately 0.15%. The sequenced sample was CD4+ T cells from PBMCs. The receptors derive from a human donor with Susac syndrome.

This sequence joins TRBV12-3 or TRBV12-4 and TRBJ2-2; D is unclear. CDR3 size: 15 residues. Between the trimmed V and J ends, which lost 8 bases and 2 bases, there was a span of 15 bases. CDR3 nucleotide sequence: TGTGCCAGCCTCCTTCCGCAGCCTAACACCGGGGAGCTGTTTTTT. Translated: CASLLPQPNTGELFF.

This chain connects TRBV5-1 to TRBJ2-1, with D tentatively TRBD1 (6 bases). V was cut by 4 bases and J by 6 bases, with 11 bases left in between. CDR3 size: 13 residues. In germline, CDR1 is SGHRS, CDR2 YFSETQ. The CDR3 reads CASSGTGFNEQFF. The CDR3 coding sequence is TGCGCCAGCAGCGGCACAGGGTTCAATGAGCAGTTCTTC.

This sequence joins TRBV6-1 and TRBJ2-7; 10 positions agree with TRBD2. This CDR3 is 16 amino acids long. V lost 6 bases, J lost 2 bases, and 10 bases stayed unmatched. The V gene's germline CDR1 is MNHNS and CDR2 SASEGT. Written as DNA, the CDR3 is TGTGCCAGCAGGTTGGGGCTAGCGGGGGCCGCCTACGAGCAGTACTTC. It codes for CASRLGLAGAAYEQYF.

The V call is TRBV28, the J call TRBJ2-7, with D possibly TRBD2 on 5 matching bases. This CDR3 is 12 amino acids long. Trimming removed 6 bases at V and 6 bases at J, with 12 bases between. Germline assignment: CDR1 MDHEN and CDR2 SYDVKM. CDR3 residues: CASSRGPAEQYF. The CDR3, as DNA: TGTGCCAGCAGCCGGGGTCCTGCCGAGCAGTACTTC. Based on the CDR3 plus reference TRBV28 and TRBJ2-7, the full variable domain is DVKVTQSSRYLVKRTGEKVFLECVQDMDHENMFWYRQDPGLGLRLIYFSYDVKMKEKGDIPEGYSVSREKKERFSLILESASTNQTSMYLCASSRGPAEQYFGPGTRLTVT.

V usage is TRBV11-2 and J usage is TRBJ1-2; TRBD1 might be the D (6 bases). V lost 1 base and J lost 4, with 19 bases in between. Germline V gene sequence: CDR1 SGHAT, CDR2 FQNNGV. This CDR3 contains 17 residues. The DNA of the CDR3 is TGTGCCAGCAGCTTAGTCCCCGGCAACAGGGCGTCCTATGGCTACACCTTC. It yields the protein CASSLVPGNRASYGYTF.

The rearrangement uses TRBV28 and TRBJ1-2; 7 bases fit TRBD1. V gave up 4 bases and J gave up 0 bases; unmatched junction bases: 5. Germline V gene data show CDR1 as MDHEN and CDR2 as SYDVKM. There are 15 residues in the CDR3. CDR3 sequence: CASSSTGKANYGYTF. The CDR3 DNA reads TGTGCCAGCAGTTCGACAGGGAAAGCTAACTATGGCTACACCTTC.

In this sample, this clonotype turned up a few times. This chain links TRBV7-2 with TRBJ1-5; unclear D gene. CDR1 SGHTA and CDR2 FQGNSA come from the germline V gene. V was clipped by 4 bases and J by 7 bases, with 11 bases between them. The CDR3 runs to 13 residues. The CDR3: CASSSTGLQPQHF. For the CDR3, the DNA is TGTGCCAGCAGCTCGACGGGTCTCCAGCCCCAGCATTTT.

The chain recombines TRBV5-1 with TRBJ1-2; D possibly corresponds to TRBD1 (5 bases). The CDR3 is 15 residues long. V was trimmed by 0 bases and J by 2 bases, leaving 11 bases between them. Germline assignment: CDR1 SGHRS and CDR2 YFSETQ. CDR3 amino acids: CASSLARGANYGYTF. As DNA, the CDR3 is TGCGCCAGCAGCTTGGCGAGGGGTGCCAACTATGGCTACACCTTC.

This clonotype was detected only once. The J gene is TRBJ1-2, the V gene TRBV29-1; D gene unclear. The CDR3 spans 12 residues. V dropped 4 bases and J dropped 8 bases, with 14 bases sitting between them. The germline CDR1 and CDR2 sequences are SQVTM and ANQGSEA. The CDR3 loop reads CSVGGGQDGYTF. CDR3 DNA sequence: TGCAGCGTTGGGGGAGGGCAGGACGGCTACACCTTC.

This chain joins TRBV5-6 and TRBJ1-4; TRBD1 matches at 8 bases. V lost 0 bases, J lost 5 bases, and 9 bases stayed unmatched. The CDR3 contains 17 residues. CDR1 and CDR2 from the germline V gene are SGHDT and YYEEEE. This chain's CDR3 is CASSLGPGDRRNEKLFF. The CDR3 DNA is TGTGCCAGCAGCTTGGGGCCTGGGGACAGGAGGAATGAAAAACTGTTTTTT.

The chain joins TRBV5-4 to TRBJ2-3; the match to TRBD2 covers 10 bases. The germline V gene encodes CDR1 SGHNT and CDR2 YYREEE (reference sequence). The J segment lost 1 base and the V segment lost 1 base, leaving 6 bases of the junction unmatched. This CDR3 is built from 17 residues. CDR3 sequence reads: CASSLSSTSGGTDTQYF. CDR3 in DNA: TGTGCCAGCAGCTTGAGCAGTACTAGCGGGGGCACAGATACGCAGTATTTT.

The chain has TRBV7-2 and TRBJ2-5; D is unresolved. The CDR3 is 14 residues long. CDR1 SGHTA and CDR2 FQGNSA come from the germline V gene. Trimming shortened V by 6 bases and J by 5 bases, and 16 bases separated the two germline ends. CDR3 sequence reads: CASSYNSWSETQYF. The CDR3 coding sequence is TGTGCCAGCAGTTATAACAGTTGGTCGGAGACCCAGTACTTC.

The chain is built from TRBV3-1 and TRBJ2-2, with 7 bases identical to TRBD1. This CDR3 has 18 residues. Trimming at V came to 4 bases and at J to 2 bases, leaving 13 bases not matched to a gene. Germline CDR1 reads LGHDT; CDR2 reads YNNKEL (reference sequence). The CDR3 sequence is CASSRESRDSTNTGELFF. DNA for the CDR3: TGTGCCAGCAGCCGAGAGAGTCGGGACAGCACCAACACCGGGGAGCTGTTTTTT.

The gene calls are TRBV6-6 and TRBJ1-1; D is undetermined. Trimming left V 6 bases short and J 0 bases short, with 11 bases between. This CDR3 has 14 amino acids. Germline values: CDR1 MNHNY, CDR2 SVGAGI (reference sequence). CDR3 nucleotide sequence: TGTGCCAGCAGCGTCGATAACCTGAACACTGAAGCTTTCTTT. It translates to CASSVDNLNTEAFF.

The genes are TRBV7-2 and TRBJ2-1, with D hard to call. Germline assignment: CDR1 SGHTA and CDR2 FQGNSA. V shed 6 bases and J shed 4 bases, with 7 bases lying between them. The CDR3 totals 12 residues. CDR3 protein: CASSSPYNEQFF. CDR3 bases: TGTGCCAGCAGTTCCCCTTACAATGAGCAGTTCTTC.